The rows below give T cell receptor beta chains drawn from one sample of a study of graft-versus-host responses after intestinal transplantation. These receptors' antigens are unknown. TCRdb's table, derived via immunoSEQ multiplex PCR, lists solely in-frame clones and lacks some. In the table there are tens of thousands of clones, 85% to 95% of which are singletons. The material was unstimulated CD8+ T cells sorted from spleen or lymph node cells, obtained before intestinal transplant. These receptors were collected from a human donor who received an intestinal transplant. Both conserved end residues are part of each CDR3. The D gene is left open where the match is weak. Rows may omit the clone size; those that give it use once, few, many or a size class.

D gene	clone size	CDR3 length	V gene	J gene	CDR3 protein	CDR3 DNA
.	once	17	TRBV21-1	TRBJ1-1	CASSKSGTGGVNTEAFF	TGTGCCAGCAGCAAAAGCGGGACAGGGGGCGTGAACACTGAAGCTTTCTTT
.	.	16	TRBV5-1	TRBJ2-3	CASSLAGVAFTDTQYF	TGCGCCAGCAGCTTGGCCGGGGTAGCCTTCACAGATACGCAGTATTTT
TRBD1	.	12	TRBV6-1	TRBJ1-2	CAIDRDSYGYTF	TGTGCCATTGACCGGGACAGCTATGGCTACACCTTC
.	.	15	TRBV5-4	TRBJ1-3	CASSSGGVSGNTIYF	TGTGCCAGCAGCTCCGGGGGGGTCTCTGGAAACACCATATATTTT
TRBD1	.	16	TRBV4-3	TRBJ1-3	CASSQASTGVGNTIYF	TGCGCCAGCAGCCAAGCCTCGACAGGGGTGGGAAACACCATATATTTT
.	once	15	TRBV4-3	TRBJ1-1	CASSCLTRQGTEAFF	TGCGCCAGCAGCTGCCTGACACGGCAGGGCACTGAAGCTTTCTTT
TRBD1	.	13	TRBV5-6	TRBJ2-7	CASRRGQGGEQYF	TGTGCCAGCAGGCGGGGACAGGGTGGCGAGCAGTACTTC
.	few	13	TRBV2	TRBJ1-1	CASSETVNTEAFF	TGTGCCAGCAGTGAAACAGTGAACACTGAAGCTTTCTTT
.	.	13	TRBV4-3	TRBJ1-1	CASSATGNTEAFF	TGCGCCAGCTCTGCTACAGGGAACACTGAAGCTTTCTTT
.	.	15	TRBV6-6	TRBJ1-5	CASSYLRAGNQPQHF	TGTGCCAGCAGTTATCTCAGGGCTGGCAATCAGCCCCAGCATTTT
TRBD1	.	11	TRBV29-1	TRBJ2-7	CSVAGGYEQYF	TGCAGCGTTGCAGGGGGCTACGAGCAGTACTTC